The entry below describes one TCR beta chain. No antigen is known for it. These data originate in a study of T-cell memory formation after mild COVID-19. Study results and limitations: CM and EM subsets held most contracting CD4+ clones; EMRA held CD8+ ones.

Researchers used 5'RACE with constant-segment primers to make TCR alpha and TCR beta cDNA libraries that carry sample barcodes and UMIs. TCRdb passed the 5' RACE reads through MiXCR, listing each CDR3 protein once. The sample lists fewer than 600,000 distinct CDR3 sequences; about 20% were seen once. The source of this sequence is an adult woman who had mild COVID-19 (a few samples of this study predate the infection). Cell type and time point are not known. Input material: PBMCs or a T cell subset sorted from them (not recorded which).

CDR3 residues: CASSQGQLNEKLFF. CDR3 DNA: TGTGCCAGCAGCCAAGGACAGCTTAATGAAAAACTGTTTTTT. The gene calls are TRBV12-3 or TRBV12-4 and TRBJ1-4; perhaps TRBD1 as D (6 bases). The CDR3 has 14 amino acids. The V and J ends lost 6 bases and 4 bases respectively, with 12 bases between them.